The 23 T cell receptor beta chains below all came from one sample that was sequenced in a study of T cells in Graves' hyperthyroidism and ophthalmopathy (dated by TCRdb to between 2018 and 2020). Libraries were constructed by multiplex PCR. This sample was sequenced with an Illumina HiSeq 2000. The TCR beta CDR3 regions were amplified from the RNA transcripts. For the first round of RT-PCR on the TCR CDR3, the HTBI primer set was used together with the Qiagen OneStep RT-PCR kit. TCRdb ran its own pipeline on the public reads, namely fastp trimming at Q25 and MiXCR clone calling, and kept in-frame beta chains. Records with the same CDR3 protein are collapsed into one entry carrying the most frequent genes and DNA. A total of more than 500,000 distinct CDR3 sequences appear in this sample, 13% to 15% of them only once. The ten biggest clones cover more than 11% of the sample. Input material: blood. The receptors originated from a woman aged 40-49 years with Graves' hyperthyroidism.

J is TRBJ2-1 and V is TRBV29-1, with TRBD2 identical over 12 bases. In germline, CDR1 is SQVTM, CDR2 ANQGSEA. The V and J ends lost 5 bases and 2 bases, in that order; junction bases with no gene match: 1. CDR3 size: 14 residues. The CDR3 region has the DNA TGCAGCGTTCGGACTAGCGGGGCCTACAATGAGCAGTTCTTC. Its protein product is CSVRTSGAYNEQFF.

This clonotype was counted many times. The chain combines TRBV27 with TRBJ2-7; a possible D gene is TRBD2 (5 bases). The ends were cut back, 2 bases at V and 3 bases at J, with 11 bases in the middle. CDR1 MNHEY and CDR2 SMNVEV come from the germline V gene (reference sequence). CDR3 length: 14 residues. CDR3 nucleotides: TGTGCCAGCAGTTTAGCGGGCGAAGACTACGAGCAGTACTTC. This sequence encodes CASSLAGEDYEQYF.

In regard to this clonotype: This may be a read error: a much more frequent sequence differs by one nucleotide. The V gene is TRBV12-3 or TRBV12-4, the J gene TRBJ2-7; TRBD1 matches 9 bases. This CDR3 is built from 14 residues. V shed 7 bases and J 4 bases; nucleotides not matched to a gene: 8. Here the CDR3 DNA reads TGTGCCAGCATGCGGGACAGGGCCGGTTACGAGCAGTACTTC. Translation: CASMRDRAGYEQYF.

This clonotype was observed many times. The J gene is TRBJ2-7, the V gene TRBV5-1, with 9 bases lining up with TRBD1. CDR1 and CDR2 (germline): SGHRS, YFSETQ. The CDR3 has 16 amino acids. Germline trimming cut 0 bases from V and 0 bases from J; bases unmatched to any gene: 4. The CDR3 nucleotides read TGCGCCAGCAGCTTGGCCCCGACAGGGGGCTCCTACGAGCAGTACTTC. It encodes CASSLAPTGGSYEQYF. Full variable domain (remainder filled in from reference TRBV5-1 and TRBJ2-7): KAGVTQTPRYLIKTRGQQVTLSCSPISGHRSVSWYQQTPGQGLQFLFEYFSETQRNKGNFPGRFSGRQFSNSRSEMNVSTLELGDSALYLCASSLAPTGGSYEQYFGPGTRLTVT.

In its sample, this clonotype was seen a few times. V usage is TRBV7-2 and J usage is TRBJ2-3; D call uncertain. Trimming stripped 4 bases from V and 6 bases from J, with 14 bases between. Germline CDR1 reads SGHTA; CDR2 reads FQGNSA. This CDR3 spans 14 amino acids. The CDR3 nucleotides read TGTGCCAGCAGCTCCTTCATGGCTAGTGATACGCAGTATTTT. This encodes CASSSFMASDTQYF.

This clonotype was picked up a small number of times. The chain joins TRBV6-6 to TRBJ2-7; D may be TRBD1 or TRBD2 (6 bases each). There are 15 residues in the CDR3. Deletions cut 0 bases from V and 7 bases from J, with 16 bases between. Germline V gene lookup returns CDR1 MNHNY and CDR2 SVGAGI (reference sequence). As DNA, the CDR3 is TGTGCCAGCAGTTACTCCCTAGGGGGGCCTGAGGAGCAGTACTTC. It specifies CASSYSLGGPEEQYF.

This chain joins TRBV2 and TRBJ2-4; perhaps TRBD2 as D (5 bases). Per germline, CDR1 SNHLY and CDR2 FYNNEI. The length of the CDR3 is 16 residues. The V end was cut by 4 bases, the J end by 0 bases, with 13 bases between. CDR3 DNA sequence: TGTGCCAGCAGTGTCGTCCCAGGACTAGCCAAAAACATTCAGTACTTC. Amino acid sequence: CASSVVPGLAKNIQYF.

The chain is built from TRBV4-2 and TRBJ2-7, with D possibly TRBD1 on 6 matching bases. Between the trimmed V and J ends, which lost 0 bases and 7 bases, there was a span of 16 bases. The CDR3 spans 15 residues. Germline CDR1 LGHNA, CDR2 YNFKEQ. Written as DNA, the CDR3 is TGTGCCAGCAGCCAAGACGTACAGGGAGTAGATGAGCAGTACTTC. It specifies CASSQDVQGVDEQYF.

Ten or more counts support this clonotype. This chain uses TRBV7-8 with TRBJ2-1, with 8 nucleotides matching TRBD2. CDR3 length equals 13 residues. Per the germline V gene, CDR1 is SGHVS and CDR2 is FQNEAQ. J was trimmed by 9 bases and V by 4 bases; bases with no gene match: 5. CDR3 region: CASSSGGNPEQFF. DNA of the CDR3: TGTGCCAGCAGCTCGGGGGGGAACCCTGAGCAGTTCTTC.

This clonotype was observed a handful of times. CDR3: CAWSVHPPGTSGVKLAKNIQYF. The DNA of the CDR3 is TGTGCCTGGAGTGTACACCCCCCTGGGACTAGCGGGGTGAAACTAGCCAAAAACATTCAGTACTTC. This chain joins TRBV30 and TRBJ2-4; 13 bases align to TRBD2. This CDR3 is 22 amino acids long. Germline CDR1 GTSNPN, CDR2 SVGIG (reference sequence). Unmatched junction bases numbered 17, after V lost 0 bases and J lost 0 bases.

This chain connects TRBV6-1 to TRBJ1-6; no clear D gene. The length of the CDR3 is 18 residues. V lost 5 bases and J 0 bases, leaving 17 bases between the germline ends. Germline assignment: CDR1 MNHNS and CDR2 SASEGT. CDR3 nucleotide sequence: TGTGCCAGCAGTCGCGGCGCGGGGTTCGGCTCCTATAATTCACCCCTCCACTTT. Translated, it gives CASSRGAGFGSYNSPLHF.

This clonotype was seen ten or more times. The chain joins TRBV20-1 to TRBJ2-5; TRBD1 might be the D (6 bases). The germline gives CDR1 DFQATT, CDR2 SNEGSKA (reference sequence). The CDR3 runs 13 residues. Trimming took off 4 bases at V and 2 bases at J, with 11 bases between the two ends. The CDR3 spells CSAKGTRQETQYF. CDR3 DNA sequence: TGCAGTGCTAAAGGGACAAGACAAGAGACCCAGTACTTC.

At least ten counts were recorded for this clonotype. The J gene is TRBJ2-1, the V gene TRBV20-1, with 8 bases lining up with TRBD2. Germline loops: CDR1 DFQATT, CDR2 SNEGSKA (reference sequence). The CDR3 has 15 residues. Trimming took 6 bases from V and 0 from J; bases not matched to a gene: 7. The CDR3 loop is CSALSGTSSYNEQFF. The CDR3 region has the DNA TGCAGTGCCCTTAGCGGGACCAGCTCCTACAATGAGCAGTTCTTC.

Many counts were recorded for this clonotype. This sequence joins TRBV4-2 and TRBJ1-5; TRBD1 matches 7 bases. Germline V CDR1 and CDR2: LGHNA, YNFKEQ. The CDR3 is made up of 15 amino acids. Germline trimming cut 0 bases from V and 3 bases from J; bases unmatched to any gene: 2. CDR3 in amino acids: CASSQEQGINQPQHF. CDR3 DNA sequence: TGTGCCAGCAGCCAAGAACAGGGGATCAATCAGCCCCAGCATTTT.

This clonotype was seen only a few times. At one of its ends the junction is not consistent with the germline gene, which may arise from a read error. The chain links TRBV10-3 to TRBJ2-3, with a weak D call TRBD1 (5 bases). CDR1 and CDR2 (germline): ENHRY, SYGVKD. This CDR3 contains 16 residues. For the CDR3, the DNA is TGTGCCATCAGTGAGTCAGGCGCAGGGCCCACAGATACGCAGTGTTTT. Its translation is CAISESGAGPTDTQCF.

This clonotype was observed a few times. The rearrangement joins TRBV6-1 to TRBJ1-6, with D tentatively TRBD1 (5 bases). V was shortened by 7 bases and J by 7 bases, with 11 bases between the two germline ends. The CDR3 totals 13 residues. CDR1 and CDR2 from the germline V gene are MNHNS and SASEGT. CDR3: CASMREGNSPLHF. The CDR3 DNA is TGTGCCAGCATGAGGGAGGGGAATTCACCCCTCCACTTT.

V and J are TRBV20-1 and TRBJ1-2, with TRBD1 as a possible D gene (6 bases). Germline V gene lookup returns CDR1 DFQATT and CDR2 SNEGSKA (reference sequence). V lost 3 bases and J lost 4, with 12 bases in between. CDR3 length equals 13 residues. The chain's CDR3 is CSARGASAYGYTF. CDR3 sequence (DNA): TGCAGTGCTAGGGGGGCATCTGCCTATGGCTACACCTTC.

In this sample, this clonotype turned up many times. Possible read error: a much larger clone is one base away. The rearrangement uses TRBV7-6 and TRBJ2-3; 13 bases line up with TRBD2. Germline CDR1 is SGHVS and CDR2 is FNYEAQ. V shed 4 bases, J shed 4 bases, and the junction held 2 bases outside the gene matches. This CDR3 has 15 amino acids. CDR3 protein: CASSWTSGSPDTQYF. CDR3 in DNA: TGTGCCAGCAGCTGGACTAGCGGGAGCCCAGATACGCAGTATTTT.

This clonotype was recorded at least ten times. The rearrangement joins TRBV3-1 to TRBJ2-1, with D perhaps TRBD1 (6 bases). This CDR3 has 13 amino acids. Germline V gene sequence: CDR1 LGHDT, CDR2 YNNKEL (reference sequence). Trimming pared 4 bases from V and 5 bases from J, leaving 9 bases between. CDR3: CASSPNRDNEQFF. The CDR3 DNA reads as TGTGCCAGCAGCCCCAACAGGGACAATGAGCAGTTCTTC.

This clonotype was detected ten times or more. One junction end does not reproduce the germline sequence, and a read error may be involved. The chain recombines TRBV7-7 with TRBJ2-1; the D gene is possibly TRBD1 (5 bases). Germline V gene sequence: CDR1 SSHAT, CDR2 FNYEAQ (reference sequence). This CDR3 is built from 15 residues. DNA for the CDR3: TGTGCTAGCAGCTTAGACCAGGGAAGGGACAATGAGCAGTTCTTC. Translated, it gives CASSLDQGRDNEQFF.

The sample holds many counts of this clonotype. The chain carries TRBV20-1 and TRBJ2-1; TRBD2 might be the D (6 bases). The V gene lost 0 bases and the J gene lost 3 bases, with 6 bases spanning the gap. CDR3 length: 13 amino acids. Germline assignment: CDR1 DFQATT and CDR2 SNEGSKA (reference sequence). The DNA of the CDR3 is TGCAGTGCTAGAGAGGGACTCTACAATGAGCAGTTCTTC. The encoded protein is CSAREGLYNEQFF.

The chain has TRBV4-1 and TRBJ1-6; no clear D. CDR1 is MGHRA, CDR2 YSYEKL, per germline. This CDR3 spans 15 amino acids. Between the trimmed V and J ends, which lost 4 bases and 10 bases, there was a span of 17 bases. The CDR3 DNA is TGCGCCAGCAGCCCCGAGAGGGCTTCTGGATCACCCCTCCACTTT. This codes for CASSPERASGSPLHF.

This clonotype appeared many times. This chain links TRBV7-2 with TRBJ2-3; 12 bases are a match to TRBD2. Germline V lookup: CDR1 SGHTA, CDR2 FQGNSA. Trimming took 7 bases from V and 6 from J; bases not matched to a gene: 8. The CDR3 sequence is 15 residues long. The CDR3 DNA sequence: TGTGCCAGCACCGAGACTAGCGGGAGTTCTGATACGCAGTATTTT. This gives the protein CASTETSGSSDTQYF.